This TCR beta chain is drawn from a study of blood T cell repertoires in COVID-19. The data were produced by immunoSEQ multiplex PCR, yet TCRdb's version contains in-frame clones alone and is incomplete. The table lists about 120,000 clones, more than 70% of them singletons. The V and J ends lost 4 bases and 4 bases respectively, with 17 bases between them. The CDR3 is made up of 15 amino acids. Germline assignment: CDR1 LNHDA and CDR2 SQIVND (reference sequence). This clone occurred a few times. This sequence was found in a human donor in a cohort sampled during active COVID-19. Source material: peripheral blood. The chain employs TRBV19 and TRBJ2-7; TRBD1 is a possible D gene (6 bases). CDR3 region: CASSTSTGPGYEQYF. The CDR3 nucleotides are TGTGCCAGTAGTACCTCGACAGGCCCAGGATACGAGCAGTACTTC.